This passage covers 17 T cell receptor beta chains from one sample sequenced in a study of blood T cell repertoires in COVID-19. Sequencing used immunoSEQ multiplex PCR; TCRdb keeps in-frame clones, though not all of them. The data hold fewer than 300,000 clones, with approximately 88% observed a single time. What was sequenced was peripheral blood. These receptor sequences come from a woman under 40 with acute or convalescent COVID-19.

V and J are TRBV19 and TRBJ2-2, with 7 bases identical to TRBD1. CDR3 size: 16 residues. V gave up 6 bases and J gave up 5 bases; unmatched junction bases: 12. The germline CDR1 and CDR2 sequences are LNHDA and SQIVND (reference sequence). The CDR3 nucleotides are TGTGCCAGTAGCGGACAGGCGGTACCTACAACCGGGGAGCTGTTTTTT. Protein product: CASSGQAVPTTGELFF.

The V call is TRBV2, the J call TRBJ2-1; 9 bases agree with TRBD1. CDR3 length: 17 residues. Germline V gives CDR1 SNHLY, CDR2 FYNNEI. Trimming cost V 5 bases and J 2 bases; bases outside gene matches: 10. This CDR3 is CASSHNPGQGPYNEQFF. The CDR3 region has the DNA TGTGCCAGCAGTCATAACCCGGGACAGGGCCCCTACAATGAGCAGTTCTTC.

The chain combines TRBV19 with TRBJ2-7, with TRBD1 identical over 7 bases. V shed 8 bases, J shed 4 bases, and the junction held 11 bases outside the gene matches. Germline V gene sequence: CDR1 LNHDA, CDR2 SQIVND (reference sequence). The CDR3 runs to 14 residues. The CDR3 DNA reads TGTGCCAGTTCGACGGGACAGCCCCTATACGAGCAGTACTTC. Its protein product is CASSTGQPLYEQYF.

This chain joins TRBV29-1 and TRBJ1-1; 7 bases align to TRBD1. The V gene end was trimmed by 3 bases and the J gene end by 5 bases; junction bases not matched to a gene: 6. The CDR3 sequence is 13 residues long. CDR1 SQVTM and CDR2 ANQGSEA come from the germline V gene. The CDR3 nucleotides read TGCAGCGTTGACCCAACAGGGGCGACTGAAGCTTTCTTT. Amino acids: CSVDPTGATEAFF.

This chain links TRBV7-2 with TRBJ1-1; D gene unclear. CDR1 and CDR2 (germline): SGHTA, FQGNSA. V lost 7 bases to trimming and J lost 2 bases, with 14 bases between them. The CDR3 runs 14 residues. This CDR3 is CASTLNRLNTEAFF. For the CDR3, the DNA is TGTGCCAGCACCCTAAACCGCCTCAACACTGAAGCTTTCTTT. The full variable domain, rest sourced from reference TRBV7-2 and TRBJ1-1, is GAGVSQSPSNKVTEKGKDVELRCDPISGHTALYWYRQSLGQGLEFLIYFQGNSAPDKSGLPSDRFSAERTGGSVSTLTIQRTQQEDSAVYLCASTLNRLNTEAFFGQGTRLTVV.

The J gene is TRBJ1-5, the V gene TRBV7-2; 7 positions match TRBD1. Germline CDR1 reads SGHTA; CDR2 reads FQGNSA. The V and J ends lost 4 bases and 5 bases, in that order; junction bases with no gene match: 11. The CDR3 runs 16 residues. DNA for the CDR3: TGTGCCAGCAGCTCTGACAGGGCCAACATTCATCAGCCCCAGCATTTT. This gives the protein CASSSDRANIHQPQHF.

This clone occurred once. The chain has TRBV7-2 and TRBJ2-7; D is possibly TRBD1 (5 bases). Looked up from germline, CDR1 is SGHTA and CDR2 is FQGNSA. V dropped 1 base and J dropped 0 bases, with 7 bases sitting between them. The CDR3 covers 14 residues. DNA for the CDR3: TGTGCCAGCAGCTTAGATCAGGGCTCCTACGAGCAGTACTTC. Residues: CASSLDQGSYEQYF.

V and J are TRBV7-9 and TRBJ2-3, with 9 bases fitting TRBD2. This CDR3 is 14 amino acids long. Germline lookup yields CDR1 SEHNR and CDR2 FQNEAQ (reference sequence). The J segment lost 6 bases and the V segment lost 5 bases, leaving 6 bases of the junction unmatched. The chain's CDR3 is CASSPSGRTDTQYF. Written as DNA, the CDR3 is TGTGCCAGCAGCCCGAGCGGGAGGACCGATACGCAGTATTTT.

The CDR3 nucleotides read TGCGCCAGCAGCAAGACTAGCGGGTCCAATGAGCAGTTCTTC. It is translated as CASSKTSGSNEQFF. The chain uses TRBV5-1 and TRBJ2-1; TRBD2 matches 10 bases. With 4 bases clipped from V and 6 bases from J, the junction kept 4 bases outside the gene matches. CDR1 is SGHRS and CDR2 is YFSETQ in the germline V gene. This CDR3 has 14 amino acids. The full variable domain, in which reference TRBV5-1 and TRBJ2-1 provide the parts outside the CDR3, is KAGVTQTPRYLIKTRGQQVTLSCSPISGHRSVSWYQQTPGQGLQFLFEYFSETQRNKGNFPGRFSGRQFSNSRSEMNVSTLELGDSALYLCASSKTSGSNEQFFGPGTRLTVL.

The chain is built from TRBV15 and TRBJ1-5; the D gene is possibly TRBD1 (6 bases). Germline CDR1 LNHNV, CDR2 YYDKDF (reference sequence). Trimming removed 2 bases from V and 7 bases from J, with 18 bases in between. The CDR3 is made up of 16 amino acids. The CDR3 spells CATSRPPWGPEQPQHF. The CDR3 DNA reads as TGTGCCACCAGCAGACCGCCATGGGGGCCGGAGCAGCCCCAGCATTTT.

The chain links TRBV7-2 to TRBJ2-7, with 10 bases matching TRBD1. V lost 4 bases, J lost 4 bases, and 13 bases stayed unmatched. This CDR3 is 17 amino acids long. Germline-derived CDR1 and CDR2 are SGHTA and FQGNSA. The CDR3 nucleotides read TGTGCCAGCAGCTCCTGGACAGGGGGTGCCGTTCGGTACGAGCAGTACTTC. Translation: CASSSWTGGAVRYEQYF.

This clone has just a few counts. This chain links TRBV28 with TRBJ1-4, with 7 bases identical to TRBD1. CDR1 and CDR2 (germline): MDHEN, SYDVKM. The CDR3 contains 16 residues. J lost 7 bases, V lost 2 bases, and 10 bases had no gene match. CDR3 bases: TGTGCCAGCAGTTTAAGGGGGCCCAAGGGAGGTGAAAAACTGTTTTTT. This translates into CASSLRGPKGGEKLFF. The entire variable domain, with the rest obtained from reference TRBV28 and TRBJ1-4, is as follows: DVKVTQSSRYLVKRTGEKVFLECVQDMDHENMFWYRQDPGLGLRLIYFSYDVKMKEKGDIPEGYSVSREKKERFSLILESASTNQTSMYLCASSLRGPKGGEKLFFGSGTQLSVL.

The V gene is TRBV9, the J gene TRBJ2-1; D not certain. The CDR3 is made up of 15 amino acids. With 0 bases removed from V and 8 bases from J, the gap between germline ends came to 15 bases. The germline V gene encodes CDR1 SGDLS and CDR2 YYNGEE. The CDR3 bases are TGTGCCAGCAGCGTAGAATCCAGTTTGATCGATGAGCAGTTCTTC. Translation gives CASSVESSLIDEQFF. The full variable domain, with the rest looked up from reference TRBV9 and TRBJ2-1, is DSGVTQTPKHLITATGQRVTLRCSPRSGDLSVYWYQQSLDQGLQFLIQYYNGEERAKGNILERFSAQQFPDLHSELNLSSLELGDSALYFCASSVESSLIDEQFFGPGTRLTVL.

V is TRBV20-1 and J is TRBJ2-3; unclear D gene. Germline V gene data show CDR1 as DFQATT and CDR2 as SNEGSKA (reference sequence). The V and J ends lost 3 bases and 6 bases respectively, with 7 bases between them. The CDR3 is 11 amino acids. The CDR3: CSARSGDTQYF. The CDR3 DNA reads as TGCAGTGCTAGGTCCGGGGATACGCAGTATTTT.

The genes are TRBV6-5 and TRBJ1-5; 7 nucleotides line up with TRBD1. The CDR3 has 15 residues. J lost 1 base, V lost 2 bases, and 2 bases had no gene match. The germline V gene encodes CDR1 MNHEY and CDR2 SVGAGI. The CDR3 DNA sequence: TGTGCCAGCAGTTACCAACAGGGGAGCAATCAGCCCCAGCATTTT. Amino acids: CASSYQQGSNQPQHF.

The chain has TRBV2 and TRBJ2-7; 10 bases fit TRBD1. CDR3 length: 13 residues. CDR1 SNHLY and CDR2 FYNNEI come from the germline V gene. J was trimmed by 7 bases and V by 1 base; bases with no gene match: 1. This CDR3 reads CASSEGTGGEQYF. CDR3 DNA: TGTGCCAGCAGTGAAGGGACAGGGGGTGAGCAGTACTTC. Looking up the rest from reference TRBV2 and TRBJ2-7 gives the full variable domain: EPEVTQTPSHQVTQMGQEVILRCVPISNHLYFYWYRQILGQKVEFLVSFYNNEISEKSEIFDDQFSVERPDGSNFTLKIRSTKLEDSAMYFCASSEGTGGEQYFGPGTRLTVT.

The gene calls are TRBV5-6 and TRBJ2-1; 7 bases match TRBD1. From germline, CDR1 is SGHDT and CDR2 YYEEEE. The CDR3 runs to 13 residues. V lost 4 bases, J lost 9 bases, and 7 bases stayed unmatched. The CDR3 coding sequence is TGTGCCAGCAGCCTAGACAGGGACCCTGAGCAGTTCTTC. The encoded protein is CASSLDRDPEQFF.